Described below is a single TCR beta chain sequence and its context. Its antigen remains undetermined. Nothing much larger sits one base from this clone, and base qualities are not available. The donors were healthy, HIV-negative adults who had no recently reported acute infections or vaccinations. Every donor was a Caucasian adult residing in Nashville, Tennessee, USA. In the unsorted samples, some 100 million PBMCs were counted, and genomic DNA was extracted using the QIAamp DNA Blood Mini kit. After blood collection by leukapheresis, PBMCs were isolated using Ficoll-Histopaque density gradient centrifugation and then cryopreserved in the vapor phase of liquid nitrogen. TCR CDR3 regions were amplified from genomic DNA by multiplex PCR using the deep immunoSEQ assay. For each cell subset, the extracted genomic DNA was distributed evenly across all wells of several immunoSEQ 96-well plates, and each plate served as one replicate. For unsorted PBMC, approximately 0.3 ug genomic DNA, equal to tens of thousands of T cell genomes, was loaded into each replicate PCR. Genomic DNA from unsorted PBMC was sequenced over ten immunoSEQ deep assay plates. Purified libraries were measured with a Qubit 3.0 fluorometer, size-checked on a Bioanalyzer 2100, and measured again with the KAPA Library Quantification kit. A separate single-read 150-cycle Illumina NextSeq 550 flow cell was used to sequence each immunoSEQ 96-well plate. In the source study's methods: Because the immunoSEQ output held only junctional sequences and lacked quality scores, the filtering could not match the filtering applied to full-length reads. To assign V/J genes and CDR3, sequences were annotated using PyIR, a Python wrapper for IgBLAST v1.9, with IMGT germline references. Reads with weak V/J assignments (E-value above 1e-6), missing CDR3, stop codons, out-of-frame junctions, or ambiguous translated residues were removed. A V3J clonotype was defined by an identical inferred V gene, J gene, and CDR3 amino acid sequence. Percentage overlap between repertoires was calculated by dividing the number of shared unique clonotypes by the size of the smaller repertoire. Richness of each repertoire was evaluated using RTK rarefaction, the Chao1 estimator, and Recon v2.1 estimates of unobserved clonotypes. TCRdb stores this immuneACCESS table with in-frame sequences only. Part of the clones is absent; in the studies checked, under half of the shortfall reflects unresolved V genes, and no reason is known for the rest. From that table come the V and J calls and clone size; the DNA was used to work out D and trimming. For this sample there are about 490,000 clones; approximately 84% appear just once. In total, the top ten clones hold 12% of the sample.

The sample is drawn from a study of shared clonotypes between healthy human individuals (dated by TCRdb to about 2020). In the study overall: Three men and a couple of women, aged 18 to 49 years, made up the cohort. Between about 0.94 and 8.9 billion PBMCs per donor were obtained by leukapheresis. To estimate repertoire size and how much clonotype sharing occurs between individuals, the study deeply sequenced the blood TCR repertoires of roughly 5 healthy adults. To increase sequencing depth and limit assay-specific biases, TCR repertoire library preparation and sequencing were carried out by different laboratories using diverse techniques.

Here is what the overall study found, with its caveats: Based on pairwise subsampling, the degree of clonotype sharing among donors was expected to be affected by sequencing depth. Sampling was restricted to blood, and TCR repertoires in tissue are likely to differ from TCR repertoires in blood. The small number of donors limited the genetic and exposure-history diversity represented.

The clonotype was recovered from a middle-aged woman in good health. Some clones in this sample may be carry-over from other donors' samples. Sequenced sample: PBMCs.

The CDR3 loop reads CASSLLGGHGYTF. Read as DNA, the sequence is TGTGCCAGCAGTTTATTAGGGGGGCACGGCTACACCTTC. The chain is made from TRBV27 and TRBJ1-2, with a tentative D gene TRBD1 over 6 matching bases. CDR1 and CDR2, per the germline V gene (reference sequence), are MNHEY and SMNVEV. The CDR3 has 13 amino acids, counting the end cysteine and phenylalanine. This entry keeps only the CDR3 DNA: 39 bases, framed from base 1. V is pared back by 1 base and J by 8 bases, with 11 bases lying between the germline termini.